This is a list of T cell receptor beta chains from one sample in a study of STAT3 mutations in large granular lymphocyte leukemia. TCRdb's table, derived via immunoSEQ multiplex PCR, lists solely in-frame clones and lacks some. The profile shows about 10,000 clones, around nine tenths of them singletons. Sample: peripheral blood mononuclear cells. The receptors stem from a man aged 60-69 years with T-cell large granular lymphocyte leukemia. Some clones in this sample may be carry-over from other donors' samples. Each CDR3 is given with its conserved first and last residue. The D gene is left open where the match is weak. For some rows the clone size is stated as once, few or many, or as a class when expanded; others skip it.

cdr3_nt cdr3_aa j_call d_call v_call clone_size
TGTGCCAGCAGCTTTGGGACGGGCAATCAGCCCCAGCATTTT CASSFGTGNQPQHF TRBJ1-5 - TRBV28 -
TGTGCCACCAGCAGAGGCGGAGAGGGGTACGAGCAGTACTTC CATSRGGEGYEQYF TRBJ2-7 - TRBV15 -
TGCGCCAGCAGCCAAGATATAACAAAGTCCTACAATGAGCAGTTCTTC CASSQDITKSYNEQFF TRBJ2-1 - TRBV4-3 -
TGTGCCAGCAGCTTAGTAGCTGATAGCACAGATACGCAGTATTTT CASSLVADSTDTQYF TRBJ2-3 - TRBV5-6 -
TGCGCCAGCAGCGTGGGGGGGGCCGGGTTGCAGGGCTACACCTTC CASSVGGAGLQGYTF TRBJ1-2 - TRBV4-1 -
TGTGCCAGTAGTACCGGGACTAGCGGGAAGGTTCAGTACTTC CASSTGTSGKVQYF TRBJ2-5 TRBD2 TRBV19 -
TGTGCCTGGAGTGTACGGGACCCCCTGTGGGATGAGCAGTTCTTC CAWSVRDPLWDEQFF TRBJ2-1 - TRBV30 -
TGTGCCAGCAGCCAAGAGATTCAGGGACCCCTTCTCACCGGGGAGCTGTTTTTT CASSQEIQGPLLTGELFF TRBJ2-2 - TRBV4-2 -
TGTGCCAGCAGCCCTACCTCGGGTCAAGAGACCCAGTACTTC CASSPTSGQETQYF TRBJ2-5 - TRBV28 -
TGTGCCAGCAGCGTAGGACTAGCGGGATTTGCTAGCACAGATACGCAGTATTTT CASSVGLAGFASTDTQYF TRBJ2-3 TRBD2 TRBV9 -
TGCGCCAGCAGACAGGGGAATCAGCCCCAGCATTTT CASRQGNQPQHF TRBJ1-5 TRBD1 TRBV23-1 few